A selection of T cell receptor beta chains follows, all from one sample in a study of OX40 agonist ivuxolimab in advanced cancers. Assay used: immunoSEQ multiplex PCR; TCRdb lists only in-frame clones, some missing. The table lists approximately 94,000 clones, around 84% of them singletons. The sample was CD4+ or CD8+ T cells sorted from blood, taken in a trial of the OX40 agonist ivuxolimab. The source is an adult with an advanced solid tumor such as melanoma, head and neck, liver or kidney cancer. The CDR3 runs from the conserved cysteine through the conserved F or W. The D gene is left open where the match is weak. Some rows mark clone size as missing; the rest say once, few, many or name a class of expanded clone.

clone_size: .; v_call: TRBV7-2; j_call: TRBJ2-3; d_call: .; cdr3_nt: TGTGCCAGCAGCTCAACGGGCAGGGCAAACACAGATACGCAGTATTTT; cdr3_aa: CASSSTGRANTDTQYF
clone_size: .; v_call: TRBV2; j_call: TRBJ2-6; d_call: .; cdr3_nt: TGTGCCAGCAGCCGTAATGGGGCCAACGTCCTGACTTTC; cdr3_aa: CASSRNGANVLTF
clone_size: .; v_call: TRBV5-5; j_call: TRBJ1-1; d_call: .; cdr3_nt: TGTGCCAGCAGGTCCCGGGCCAACACTGAAGCTTTCTTT; cdr3_aa: CASRSRANTEAFF
clone_size: .; v_call: TRBV5-4; j_call: TRBJ2-4; d_call: .; cdr3_nt: TGTGCCAGCAGCTTTTATTCCCCTGGGGGGACCAAAAACATTCAGTACTTC; cdr3_aa: CASSFYSPGGTKNIQYF
clone_size: .; v_call: TRBV5-5; j_call: TRBJ1-1; d_call: .; cdr3_nt: TGTGCCAGCAGCTCCAAAACTGGGAACACTGAAGCTTTCTTT; cdr3_aa: CASSSKTGNTEAFF
clone_size: .; v_call: TRBV2; j_call: TRBJ2-5; d_call: .; cdr3_nt: TGTGCCAGCAGTGTTCGGCAGACCCAAGAGACCCAGTACTTC; cdr3_aa: CASSVRQTQETQYF
clone_size: .; v_call: TRBV6-6; j_call: TRBJ2-2; d_call: .; cdr3_nt: TGTGCCAGCAAACTACTAGCGAACACCGGGGAGCTGTTTTTT; cdr3_aa: CASKLLANTGELFF
clone_size: .; v_call: TRBV4-3; j_call: TRBJ2-2; d_call: TRBD1; cdr3_nt: TGCGCCACTTCGACAGGGCTCACCGGGGAGCTGTTTTTT; cdr3_aa: CATSTGLTGELFF
clone_size: .; v_call: TRBV4-3; j_call: TRBJ1-4; d_call: .; cdr3_nt: TGCGCCAGCAGCCAAAATACAGGGAATGAAAAACTGTTTTTT; cdr3_aa: CASSQNTGNEKLFF
clone_size: .; v_call: TRBV28; j_call: TRBJ2-2; d_call: .; cdr3_nt: TGTGCCAGCTCGCCGCCGGCCCACGGGATCGGGGAGCTGTTTTTT; cdr3_aa: CASSPPAHGIGELFF
clone_size: .; v_call: TRBV6-1; j_call: TRBJ2-1; d_call: TRBD1; cdr3_nt: TGTGCCAGCAGGTTCGGGACAGACTACAATGAGCAGTTCTTC; cdr3_aa: CASRFGTDYNEQFF
clone_size: .; v_call: TRBV5-8; j_call: TRBJ2-3; d_call: TRBD2; cdr3_nt: TGTGCCAGCAGCTTGTCATCTAGCGGGGGGGCGGCAGATACGCAGTATTTT; cdr3_aa: CASSLSSSGGAADTQYF
clone_size: once; v_call: TRBV9; j_call: TRBJ2-2; d_call: .; cdr3_nt: TGTGCCAGCAGCGTAGGGATCGAACCCTCGGCCGGGGAGCTGTTTTTT; cdr3_aa: CASSVGIEPSAGELFF